This is a list of T cell receptor beta chains from one sample in a study of T cell responses to AZD1222 COVID-19 vaccine. Some clones are missing from TCRdb's copy, which holds only in-frame ones; the method was immunoSEQ multiplex PCR. The sample has 75,000 to 85,000 clones, roughly 90% seen once. Source: peripheral blood, taken 28 days after the second AZD1222 dose. The origin of the receptors is an adult who received the AZD1222 COVID-19 vaccine. Both conserved end residues are part of each CDR3. A D gene is named only where the DNA matches it firmly. Clone size is not always given. Where it is, it says once, few, many or a class for expanded clones.

d_call	v_call	j_call	clone_size	cdr3_nt	cdr3_aa
TRBD2	TRBV27	TRBJ2-1	.	TGTGCCAGCAGTTCGATGCTAGCGGGGGGCTACAATGAGCAGTTCTTC	CASSSMLAGGYNEQFF
TRBD2	TRBV5-1	TRBJ2-3	.	TGCGCCAGCAGCTTGGTGCCGCGGGGGGGCACCATGGATACGCAGTATTTT	CASSLVPRGGTMDTQYF
.	TRBV3-1/TRBV3-2	TRBJ2-7	.	TGTGCCAGCAGCCTCTGGGGGGCTCCACCCTACGAGCAGTACTTC	CASSLWGAPPYEQYF
TRBD1	TRBV5-4	TRBJ2-1	once	TGTGCCAGCAGCTTGACAGGGGCGGATGAGCAGTTCTTC	CASSLTGADEQFF
TRBD1	TRBV27	TRBJ2-7	.	TGTGCCAGCAGTTTCGGGGGACAGGGGGCATCCTACGAGCAGTACTTC	CASSFGGQGASYEQYF
.	TRBV19	TRBJ2-1	.	TGTGCCAGTAGTAGGTACAATGAGCAGTTCTTC	CASSRYNEQFF
.	TRBV4-1	TRBJ2-7	once	TGCGCCAGCAGCCAAGAGGACGCCTACGAGCAGTACTTC	CASSQEDAYEQYF
.	TRBV10-3	TRBJ2-7	.	TGTGCCATCAGCCCAAATGTACAGGGAGGAGAGCAGTACTTC	CAISPNVQGGEQYF
.	TRBV7-9	TRBJ1-2	once	TGTGCCAGCAGCTTAGGAGAGGCAAGGGACGGCTACACCTTC	CASSLGEARDGYTF
.	TRBV28	TRBJ1-3	.	TGTGCCAGCAGGGAACAGGATACTGGAAACACCATATATTTT	CASREQDTGNTIYF
.	TRBV9	TRBJ2-7	.	TGTGCCAGCAGCGTAGGGCCGAGTCCTACGGGGCAGTACTTC	CASSVGPSPTGQYF
.	TRBV7-8	TRBJ1-5	.	TGTGCCAGCAGCTTAGTTCTAGCCGGCCGGGCCTTCAATCAGCCCCAGCATTTT	CASSLVLAGRAFNQPQHF
TRBD1	TRBV5-1	TRBJ2-6	.	TGCGCCAGCAGCTTGGAGGGACAGGGCGTTGGGGCCAACGTCCTGACTTTC	CASSLEGQGVGANVLTF
.	TRBV25-1	TRBJ2-7	.	TGTGCCAGCAGTTCAGGGGTATGGGGCGAGCAGTACTTC	CASSSGVWGEQYF
.	TRBV5-1	TRBJ2-7	.	TGCGCCAGCAGCTCGGGGAGTGGCGAGCAGTACTTC	CASSSGSGEQYF
.	TRBV7-2	TRBJ2-7	.	TGTGCCAGCAGCTTAGACCTTACCTCCTACGAGCAGTACTTC	CASSLDLTSYEQYF